This passage covers 20 T cell receptor beta chains from one sample sequenced in a study of blood T cell repertoires in COVID-19. Assay used: immunoSEQ multiplex PCR; TCRdb lists only in-frame clones, some missing. This table holds around 99,000 clones, 90% found once. Sequencing input: peripheral blood. The receptor source for this set is a man aged 50-59 years with acute or convalescent COVID-19.

V usage is TRBV18 and J usage is TRBJ2-1; 8 bases are a match to TRBD2. Germline loops: CDR1 KGHSH, CDR2 LQKENI. After removal of 6 bases from V and 0 bases from J, the junction contained 10 bases not matched to a gene. The CDR3 contains 17 residues. DNA of the CDR3: TGTGCCAGCTCGGACCCTAGCGGGTTTAGCTCCTACAATGAGCAGTTCTTC. It specifies CASSDPSGFSSYNEQFF.

This rearrangement joins TRBV5-4 to TRBJ2-2; D not certain. This CDR3 spans 13 amino acids. Trimming stripped 0 bases from V and 5 bases from J, with 5 bases between. CDR1 SGHNT and CDR2 YYREEE come from the germline V gene (reference sequence). The CDR3 nucleotides are TGTGCCAGCAGCTTGGCCGTTACCGGGGAGCTGTTTTTT. Translation: CASSLAVTGELFF. Combining the CDR3 with reference TRBV5-4 and TRBJ2-2 gives the whole variable domain ETGVTQSPTHLIKTRGQQVTLRCSSQSGHNTVSWYQQALGQGPQFIFQYYREEENGRGNFPPRFSGLQFPNYSSELNVNALELDDSALYLCASSLAVTGELFFGEGSRLTVL.

This chain links TRBV5-1 with TRBJ2-7; D is undetermined. Germline V lookup: CDR1 SGHRS, CDR2 YFSETQ. V gave up 3 bases and J gave up 0 bases, with 10 bases separating them. This CDR3 region has 14 residues. The CDR3 protein is CASSSYLSSYEQYF. Written as DNA, the CDR3 is TGCGCCAGCAGCTCCTACTTAAGCTCCTACGAGCAGTACTTC.

The chain employs TRBV6-2 or TRBV6-3 and TRBJ1-3; D gene unclear. The length of the CDR3 is 14 residues. The germline CDR1 and CDR2 sequences are MNHEY and SVGEGT. V dropped 2 bases and J dropped 0 bases, with 5 bases sitting between them. The CDR3 DNA reads TGTGCCAGCAGTTACAGGAGCTCTGGAAACACCATATATTTT. Encoded protein: CASSYRSSGNTIYF.

This chain joins TRBV7-2 and TRBJ2-7; TRBD2 matches at 8 bases. The V segment lost 3 bases and the J segment 2 bases; nucleotides outside the gene matches: 6. There are 15 residues in the CDR3. Per germline, CDR1 SGHTA and CDR2 FQGNSA. The chain's CDR3 is CASSLGGTRAYEQYF. The CDR3 nucleotides read TGTGCCAGCAGCTTGGGGGGGACTAGAGCCTACGAGCAGTACTTC.

The CDR3 coding sequence is TGTGCCAGCAGCTACACAGGGCCTACTTCACCCCTCCACTTT. This sequence encodes CASSYTGPTSPLHF. This chain joins TRBV7-9 and TRBJ1-6, with a possible D match to TRBD1 (6 bases). V lost 4 bases and J 9 bases, leaving 13 bases between the germline ends. Germline assignment: CDR1 SEHNR and CDR2 FQNEAQ (reference sequence). The CDR3 is 14 residues long.

The chain carries TRBV5-4 and TRBJ2-2; TRBD2 matches at 7 bases. The V gene's germline CDR1 is SGHNT and CDR2 YYREEE (reference sequence). There are 15 residues in the CDR3. V trimming: 0 bases; J trimming: 7 bases; junction bases outside the gene matches: 6. The CDR3 nucleotides read TGTGCCAGCAGCTTGGAGCGGGACGGTATCGGGGAGCTGTTTTTT. Its translation: CASSLERDGIGELFF. The whole variable domain, filled in from reference TRBV5-4 and TRBJ2-2, reads ETGVTQSPTHLIKTRGQQVTLRCSSQSGHNTVSWYQQALGQGPQFIFQYYREEENGRGNFPPRFSGLQFPNYSSELNVNALELDDSALYLCASSLERDGIGELFFGEGSRLTVL.

The V gene is TRBV19, the J gene TRBJ1-2; TRBD1 agrees at 11 bases. The trim removed 4 bases at V and 4 bases at J, leaving 8 bases unmatched. The V gene's germline CDR1 is LNHDA and CDR2 SQIVND (reference sequence). The length of the CDR3 is 16 residues. The CDR3 is CASSTPDRGRSYGYTF. CDR3 DNA sequence: TGTGCCAGTAGTACCCCGGACAGGGGGCGTTCCTATGGCTACACCTTC.

The chain carries TRBV30 and TRBJ1-6; possibly TRBD1 for D (5 bases). Looked up from germline, CDR1 is GTSNPN and CDR2 is SVGIG (reference sequence). CDR3 length equals 14 residues. V lost 4 bases and J 5 bases, leaving 12 bases between the germline ends. The CDR3 DNA reads TGTGCCTGGACCCAGGGAAACAATAATTCACCCCTCCACTTT. Encoded protein: CAWTQGNNNSPLHF.

This clone was observed a few times. The chain has TRBV7-2 and TRBJ2-3, with TRBD2 matching 10 bases. CDR3 length: 17 amino acids. CDR1 is SGHTA and CDR2 is FQGNSA in the germline V gene. Trimming at V came to 5 bases and at J to 4 bases, leaving 12 bases not matched to a gene. The CDR3 spells CASSPMRSSGSADTQYF. The CDR3 DNA reads as TGTGCCAGCAGCCCCATGCGTTCTAGCGGGAGCGCAGATACGCAGTATTTT.

V is TRBV20-1 and J is TRBJ2-6; D might be TRBD2 (6 bases). There are 15 residues in the CDR3. The germline V gene encodes CDR1 DFQATT and CDR2 SNEGSKA (reference sequence). V was shortened by 3 bases and J by 2 bases, with 11 bases between the two germline ends. The DNA of the CDR3 is TGCAGTGCTAGTTTTTGGGGGGCTGGGGCCAACGTCCTGACTTTC. This codes for CSASFWGAGANVLTF.

V and J are TRBV24-1 and TRBJ2-3; TRBD1 aligns across 9 bases. The length of the CDR3 is 16 residues. V was clipped by 4 bases and J by 1 base; unmatched bases: 5. Germline CDR1 is KGHDR and CDR2 is SFDVKD. The CDR3 protein is CATSDPGQGRTDTQYF. CDR3 sequence (DNA): TGTGCCACCAGTGACCCGGGACAGGGTCGCACAGATACGCAGTATTTT.

V and J are TRBV19 and TRBJ1-2; D might be TRBD1 (5 bases). The CDR3 is 13 amino acids. V lost 5 bases, J lost 2 bases, and 9 bases lay in between. Looked up from germline, CDR1 is LNHDA and CDR2 is SQIVND (reference sequence). The CDR3 protein is CASSQGPNYGYTF. CDR3 DNA: TGTGCCAGTAGTCAGGGCCCCAACTATGGCTACACCTTC.

The rearrangement links TRBV27 to TRBJ2-7; TRBD2 agrees at 7 bases. Germline CDR1 MNHEY, CDR2 SMNVEV (reference sequence). V gave up 2 bases and J gave up 1 base; unmatched junction bases: 11. This CDR3 has 17 residues. The CDR3 sequence: CASSLRQRGDSSYEQYF. CDR3 DNA: TGTGCCAGCAGTTTAAGACAGCGGGGTGACTCGTCCTACGAGCAGTACTTC.

This clone is a singleton in its sample. J is TRBJ2-1 and V is TRBV7-2, with D maybe TRBD2 (6 bases). There are 16 residues in the CDR3. V lost 4 bases and J lost 5, with 18 bases in between. The germline gives CDR1 SGHTA, CDR2 FQGNSA. CDR3 sequence: CASSSQATRVDNEQFF. The CDR3 DNA reads TGTGCCAGCAGCTCCCAAGCGACTAGGGTGGACAATGAGCAGTTCTTC.

The chain joins TRBV21-1 to TRBJ2-7; the table names TRBD2, a call not compared with the DNA. TRBV21-1 is shown as a pseudogene. The CDR3 loop spans 14 amino acids. The CDR3 DNA reads TGTGCCAGCAGCAAACGAGTTGCCGTTGACGAGCAGTACTTC. Translation: CASSKRVAVDEQYF.

The V and J genes are TRBV6-4 and TRBJ2-2, with D uncertain. Between the trimmed V and J ends, which lost 8 bases and 7 bases, there was a span of 11 bases. The CDR3 is made up of 12 amino acids. Germline assignment: CDR1 MRHNA and CDR2 SNTAGT. CDR3 sequence reads: CASAGGHGELFF. CDR3 bases: TGTGCCAGCGCCGGCGGTCACGGGGAGCTGTTTTTT.

The chain is built from TRBV6-6 and TRBJ1-3; 8 bases line up with TRBD1. CDR1 is MNHNY and CDR2 is SVGAGI in the germline V gene (reference sequence). The CDR3 totals 16 residues. V shed 8 bases and J 3 bases; nucleotides not matched to a gene: 12. The CDR3 nucleotides are TGTGCCAGCCTTCAGGGGGCTAAAGGAGTTGGAAACACCATATATTTT. Translating gives CASLQGAKGVGNTIYF.

The chain combines TRBV6-5 with TRBJ1-3, with D perhaps TRBD1 (5 bases). The CDR3 is 16 residues long. Trimming shortened V by 4 bases and J by 0 bases, and 13 bases separated the two germline ends. CDR1 and CDR2 (germline): MNHEY, SVGAGI. The chain's CDR3 is CASSSPGVASGNTIYF. In DNA form, the CDR3 reads TGTGCCAGCAGTTCACCGGGGGTCGCCTCTGGAAACACCATATATTTT.

This sequence joins TRBV2 and TRBJ2-5, with a weak D call TRBD1 (5 bases). The CDR3 covers 15 residues. V dropped 7 bases and J dropped 5 bases, with 20 bases sitting between them. Germline V gene data show CDR1 as SNHLY and CDR2 as FYNNEI. CDR3 DNA sequence: TGTGCCAGCATCAGTGGGGCCAGGGTGGGGGAGACCCAGTACTTC. Amino acids: CASISGARVGETQYF.